This is a list of T cell receptor beta chains from one sample in a study of cytomegalovirus exposure and HLA in healthy donors. Produced via immunoSEQ multiplex PCR; TCRdb's table is partial and in-frame only. The table lists under 400,000 clones, just over 85% of them singletons, with approximately 0.8% in the top ten. The sample consisted of PBMCs. These receptors all come from a woman younger than 30 in good health and CMV-seronegative. CDR3s include the opening cysteine and the closing phenylalanine or tryptophan. The D gene is left open where the match is weak. Size is stated for part of the rows, as once, few or many counts, or as a class when the clone is expanded.

>-|TRBV4-1|TRBJ1-1|few
CASRSGTAKEAFF
TGCGCCAGCAGATCAGGGACTGCCAAGGAAGCTTTCTTT
>-|TRBV30|TRBJ2-2|-
CAWSGYRDRLPANTGELFF
TGTGCCTGGAGTGGATACAGGGACCGGTTACCCGCGAACACCGGGGAGCTGTTTTTT
>-|TRBV19|TRBJ2-7|-
CASATGPYEQYF
TGTGCCAGTGCGACAGGTCCCTACGAGCAGTACTTC
>-|TRBV5-4|TRBJ1-1|-
CASSSVKGTEAFF
TGTGCCAGCAGCTCGGTAAAGGGGACTGAAGCTTTCTTT
>TRBD1|TRBV6-5|TRBJ1-1|once
CASSYMGQGNTEAFF
TGTGCCAGCAGTTACATGGGACAGGGGAACACTGAAGCTTTCTTT
>TRBD2|TRBV10-1|TRBJ2-2|-
CASSALRTSGRSGTGELFF
TGCGCCAGCAGTGCGCTTCGGACTAGCGGGAGAAGTGGCACCGGGGAGCTGTTTTTT
>TRBD1|TRBV6-6|TRBJ1-1|-
CASSYRQGAKNTEAFF
TGTGCCAGCAGTTACCGACAGGGGGCTAAGAACACTGAAGCTTTCTTT
>-|TRBV6-4|TRBJ2-1|-
CASRQGYDEQFF
TGTGCCAGCAGGCAGGGGTACGATGAGCAGTTCTTC
>-|TRBV18|TRBJ2-4|-
CASSPPNLGDIQYF
TGTGCCAGCTCACCACCGAATCTCGGGGACATTCAGTACTTC
>-|TRBV5-5|TRBJ2-7|-
CASSLGPGQAYEQYF
TGTGCCAGCAGCTTGGGGCCAGGTCAAGCCTACGAGCAGTACTTC
>-|TRBV23-1|TRBJ2-2|-
CASSQLDRELFF
TGCGCCAGCAGTCAACTCGACAGGGAGCTGTTTTTT
>-|TRBV11-2|TRBJ2-7|-
CASSYETYEQYF
TGTGCCAGCAGCTACGAGACCTACGAGCAGTACTTC
>-|TRBV5-4|TRBJ1-4|once
CASSLNGGPHGLFF
TGTGCCAGCAGCTTAAACGGGGGACCACATGGACTGTTTTTT
>-|TRBV28|TRBJ2-5|-
CASSFSWRETQYF
TGTGCCAGCAGTTTCTCTTGGCGGGAGACCCAGTACTTC
>-|TRBV2|TRBJ2-6|-
CASRDPNSGANVLTF
TGTGCCAGCCGGGATCCAAACTCTGGGGCCAACGTCCTGACTTTC
>-|TRBV18|TRBJ2-1|-
CASSPLQLREQFF
TGTGCCAGCTCACCCCTCCAATTGAGGGAGCAGTTCTTC
>-|TRBV6-5|TRBJ2-3|-
CASSKTQGAADTQYF
TGTGCCAGCAGTAAGACACAGGGAGCCGCAGATACGCAGTATTTT
>-|TRBV6-1|TRBJ2-3|-
CASNPHSTDTQYF
TGTGCCAGCAACCCACATAGCACAGATACGCAGTATTTT
>TRBD1|TRBV28|TRBJ1-5|-
CASSPPRGQGASQPQHF
TGTGCCAGCAGCCCACCCCGGGGACAGGGGGCGAGTCAGCCCCAGCATTTT
>-|TRBV5-1|TRBJ1-2|-
CASNSGERNYGYTF
TGCGCCAGCAATTCAGGGGAACGGAACTATGGCTACACCTTC
>TRBD1|TRBV5-1|TRBJ1-1|-
CASSQGAANTEAFF
TGCGCCAGCAGCCAGGGGGCGGCGAACACTGAAGCTTTCTTT
>-|TRBV7-8|TRBJ1-1|-
CASSPITGYPEAFF
TGTGCCAGCAGCCCCATTACAGGGTACCCTGAAGCTTTCTTT
>TRBD1|TRBV5-1|TRBJ1-4|once
CASSLGTVFTNEKLFF
TGCGCCAGCAGCTTAGGGACAGTCTTTACTAATGAAAAACTGTTTTTT
>-|TRBV7-7|TRBJ1-3|once
CASSLAGSPGNTIYF
TGTGCCAGCAGCTTAGCGGGCAGCCCGGGAAACACCATATATTTT
>TRBD1|TRBV6-1|TRBJ2-7|few
CASSEGSGGIGEQYF
TGTGCCAGCAGTGAAGGTTCAGGGGGCATCGGCGAGCAGTACTTC
>-|TRBV28|TRBJ1-4|-
CASTPWRGSNEKLFF
TGTGCCAGTACCCCATGGAGAGGGTCTAATGAAAAACTGTTTTTT
>TRBD2|TRBV27|TRBJ2-3|-
CASSLMTSGRGYGTDTQYF
TGTGCCAGCAGTCTCATGACTAGCGGGAGGGGGTACGGCACAGATACGCAGTATTTT
>TRBD1|TRBV5-1|TRBJ2-7|-
CASSLGFTGTGAYEQYF
TGCGCCAGCAGCTTGGGTTTCACCGGGACAGGCGCCTACGAGCAGTACTTC
>TRBD2|TRBV5-1|TRBJ2-1|-
CASRTSPSYNEQFF
TGCGCCAGTCGGACTAGTCCCTCCTACAATGAGCAGTTCTTC
>-|TRBV5-6|TRBJ1-4|-
CASSLDRAEKLFF
TGTGCCAGCAGCTTGGATCGTGCGGAAAAACTGTTTTTT
>TRBD1|TRBV9|TRBJ2-7|-
CASSPDRGYYEQYF
TGTGCCAGCAGCCCTGACAGGGGGTACTACGAGCAGTACTTC
>-|TRBV4-1|TRBJ1-1|-
CASSRTTGRGTEAFF
TGCGCCAGCAGCCGTACCACGGGCCGAGGGACTGAAGCTTTCTTT
>TRBD2|TRBV6-5|TRBJ2-7|-
CASSSTLAGGWYEQYF
TGTGCCAGCAGTTCCACCTTAGCGGGGGGCTGGTACGAGCAGTACTTC
>TRBD1|TRBV4-1|TRBJ2-7|-
CASSQYGRDREEQYF
TGCGCCAGCAGCCAATACGGACGCGACAGGGAGGAGCAGTACTTC
>-|TRBV20-1|TRBJ2-7|-
CSALEEYEQYF
TGCAGTGCCCTAGAGGAGTACGAGCAGTACTTC
>-|TRBV2|TRBJ1-1|-
CASNQATNTEAFF
TGTGCCAGCAACCAGGCGACGAACACTGAAGCTTTCTTT
>-|TRBV30|TRBJ2-2|-
CAWSSPLVVGELFF
TGTGCCTGGAGTTCCCCTCTAGTAGTCGGGGAGCTGTTTTTT
>-|TRBV10-3|TRBJ2-1|-
CAISESSSSSGNEQFF
TGTGCCATCAGTGAGTCATCCAGTAGCTCCGGGAATGAGCAGTTCTTC
>TRBD1|TRBV18|TRBJ1-1|-
CASSRQGDVGTEAFF
TGTGCCAGCTCACGACAGGGGGACGTCGGCACTGAAGCTTTCTTT
>-|TRBV6-4|TRBJ1-6|-
CASGPDVNSPLHF
TGTGCCAGCGGGCCGGATGTAAATTCACCCCTCCACTTT
>-|TRBV19|TRBJ1-5|-
CASSLTRSNQPQHF
TGTGCCAGTAGCCTGACACGTAGCAATCAGCCCCAGCATTTT
>TRBD2|TRBV28|TRBJ2-7|once
CASSPLTSGSSCEQYF
TGTGCCAGCAGTCCACTGACTAGCGGGAGTTCCTGCGAGCAGTACTTC
>TRBD1|TRBV2|TRBJ1-2|-
CASRGQEIYGYTF
TGTGCCAGCAGGGGACAGGAGATCTATGGCTACACCTTC
>-|TRBV2|TRBJ1-3|-
CASSESRGGNTIYF
TGTGCCAGCAGTGAGTCTAGGGGTGGAAACACCATATATTTT
>-|TRBV2|TRBJ1-6|few
CASSDRSSYNSPLHF
TGTGCCAGCAGTGACCGGAGCTCCTATAATTCACCCCTCCACTTT
>TRBD2|TRBV5-4|TRBJ2-5|once
CASTLAGGQETQYF
TGTGCCAGCACGCTAGCGGGGGGGCAAGAGACCCAGTACTTC